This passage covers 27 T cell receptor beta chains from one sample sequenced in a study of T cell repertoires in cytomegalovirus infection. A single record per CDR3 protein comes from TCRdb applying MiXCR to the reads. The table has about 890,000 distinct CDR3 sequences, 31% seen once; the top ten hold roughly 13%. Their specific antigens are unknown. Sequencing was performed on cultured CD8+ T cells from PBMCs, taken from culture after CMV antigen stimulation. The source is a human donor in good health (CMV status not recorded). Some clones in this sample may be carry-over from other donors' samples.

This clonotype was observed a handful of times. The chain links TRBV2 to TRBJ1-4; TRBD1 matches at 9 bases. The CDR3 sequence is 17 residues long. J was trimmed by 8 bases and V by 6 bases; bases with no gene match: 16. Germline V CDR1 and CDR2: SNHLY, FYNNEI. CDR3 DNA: TGTGCCAGCAGCGAACCGGGACAGGGAGCATTGGGAGAAAAACTGTTTTTT. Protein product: CASSEPGQGALGEKLFF.

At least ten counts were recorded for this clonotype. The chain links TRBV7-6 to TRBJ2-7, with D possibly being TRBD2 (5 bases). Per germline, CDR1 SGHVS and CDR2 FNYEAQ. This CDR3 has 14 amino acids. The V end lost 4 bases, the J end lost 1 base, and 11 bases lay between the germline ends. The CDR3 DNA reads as TGTGCCAGCAGCTCCCCGGGCGGGTCCTACGAGCAGTACTTC. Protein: CASSSPGGSYEQYF.

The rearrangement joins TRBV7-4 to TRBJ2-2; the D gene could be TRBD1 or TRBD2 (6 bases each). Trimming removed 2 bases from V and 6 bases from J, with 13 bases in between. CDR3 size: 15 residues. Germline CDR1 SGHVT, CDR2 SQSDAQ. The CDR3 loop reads CASSLWPRGAGELFF. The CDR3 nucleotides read TGTGCCAGCAGCTTATGGCCGAGGGGGGCCGGGGAGCTGTTTTTT.

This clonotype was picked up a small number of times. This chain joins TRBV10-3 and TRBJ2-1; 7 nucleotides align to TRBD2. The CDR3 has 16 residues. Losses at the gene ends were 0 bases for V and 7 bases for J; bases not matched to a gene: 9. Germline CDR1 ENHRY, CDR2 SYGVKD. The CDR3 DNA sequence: TGTGCCATCAGTGAGTCAGTAGCGGGTGCTAGAAATGAGCAGTTCTTC. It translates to CAISESVAGARNEQFF.

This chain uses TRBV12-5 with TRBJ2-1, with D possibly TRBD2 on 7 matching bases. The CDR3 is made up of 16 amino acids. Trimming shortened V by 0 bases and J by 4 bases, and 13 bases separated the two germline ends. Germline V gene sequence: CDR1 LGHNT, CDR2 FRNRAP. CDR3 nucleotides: TGTGCTAGTGGTTTGGTACCGGCGGGGGCTTACAATGAGCAGTTCTTC. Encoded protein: CASGLVPAGAYNEQFF.

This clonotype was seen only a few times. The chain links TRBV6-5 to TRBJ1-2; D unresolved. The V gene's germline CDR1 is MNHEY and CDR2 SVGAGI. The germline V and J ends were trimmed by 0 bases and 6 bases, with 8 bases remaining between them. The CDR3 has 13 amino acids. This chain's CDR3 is CASSYSNGNGYTF. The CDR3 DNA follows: TGTGCCAGCAGTTACTCGAACGGGAATGGCTACACCTTC.

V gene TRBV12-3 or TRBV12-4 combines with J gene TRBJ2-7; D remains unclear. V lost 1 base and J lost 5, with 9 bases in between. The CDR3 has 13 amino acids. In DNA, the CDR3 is TGTGCCAGCAGTTTAGGGGTTGTGAACGAGCAGTACGTC. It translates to CASSLGVVNEQYV.

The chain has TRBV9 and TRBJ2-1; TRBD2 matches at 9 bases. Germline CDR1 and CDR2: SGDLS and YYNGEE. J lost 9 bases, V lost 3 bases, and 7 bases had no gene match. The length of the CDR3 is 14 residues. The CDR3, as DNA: TGTGCCAGCAGCGAACCGGGACTAGCCGCTGAGCAGTTCTTC. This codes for CASSEPGLAAEQFF.

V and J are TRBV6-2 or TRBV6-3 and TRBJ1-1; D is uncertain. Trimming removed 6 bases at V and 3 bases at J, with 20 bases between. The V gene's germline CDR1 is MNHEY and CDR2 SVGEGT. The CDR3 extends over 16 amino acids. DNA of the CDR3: TGTGCCAGCAGGATCCGGTTAGGGAAGGGAGACACTGAAGCTTTCTTT. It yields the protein CASRIRLGKGDTEAFF.

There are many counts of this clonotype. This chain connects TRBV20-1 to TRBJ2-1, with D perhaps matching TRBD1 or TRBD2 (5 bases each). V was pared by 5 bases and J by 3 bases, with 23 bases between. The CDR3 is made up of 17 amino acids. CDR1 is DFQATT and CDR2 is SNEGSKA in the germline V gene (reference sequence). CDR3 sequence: CSARVRSGGHFYNEQFF. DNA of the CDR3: TGCAGTGCTCGGGTGCGGTCAGGAGGACACTTCTACAATGAGCAGTTCTTC.

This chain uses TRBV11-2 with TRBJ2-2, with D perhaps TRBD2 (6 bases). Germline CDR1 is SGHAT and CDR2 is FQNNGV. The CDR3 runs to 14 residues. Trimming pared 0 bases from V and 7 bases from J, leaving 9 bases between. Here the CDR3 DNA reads TGTGCCAGCAGCTTAGACTCGGGACTCGGGGAGCTGTTTTTT. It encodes CASSLDSGLGELFF.

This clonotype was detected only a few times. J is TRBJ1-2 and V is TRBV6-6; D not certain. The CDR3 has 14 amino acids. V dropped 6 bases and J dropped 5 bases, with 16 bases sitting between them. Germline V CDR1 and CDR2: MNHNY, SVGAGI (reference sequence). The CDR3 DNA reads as TGTGCCAGCAGCCCCCGGTCAGCCGATTATGGCTACACCTTC. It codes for CASSPRSADYGYTF.

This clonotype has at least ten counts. DNA of the CDR3: TGTGCCAGCAGTTTCTATACAGGGGGCTCCTCTGGGGCCAACGTCCTGACTTTC. Protein: CASSFYTGGSSGANVLTF. The rearrangement uses TRBV12-3 or TRBV12-4 and TRBJ2-6; TRBD1 matches 9 bases. Losses at the gene ends were 3 bases for V and 0 bases for J; bases not matched to a gene: 6. The CDR3 has 18 residues.

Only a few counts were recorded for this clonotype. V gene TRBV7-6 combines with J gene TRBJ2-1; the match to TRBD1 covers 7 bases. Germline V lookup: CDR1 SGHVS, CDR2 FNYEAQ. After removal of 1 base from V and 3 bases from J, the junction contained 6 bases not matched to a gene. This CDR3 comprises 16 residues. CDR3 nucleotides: TGTGCCAGCAGCTTAGGTAGCACAGGGGTCTACAATGAGCAGTTCTTC. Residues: CASSLGSTGVYNEQFF.

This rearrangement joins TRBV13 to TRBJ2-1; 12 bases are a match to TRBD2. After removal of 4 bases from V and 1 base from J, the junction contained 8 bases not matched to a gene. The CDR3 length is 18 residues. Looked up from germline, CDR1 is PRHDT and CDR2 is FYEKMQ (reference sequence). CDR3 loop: CASSSTSGGSVSYNEQFF. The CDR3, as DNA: TGTGCCAGCAGCTCCACTAGCGGGGGGTCCGTGTCCTACAATGAGCAGTTCTTC.

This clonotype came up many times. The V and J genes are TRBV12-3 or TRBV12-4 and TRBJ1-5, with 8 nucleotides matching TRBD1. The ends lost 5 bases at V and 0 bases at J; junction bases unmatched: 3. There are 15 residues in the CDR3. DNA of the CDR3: TGTGCCAGCAGTATGACAGGGGTTAGCAATCAGCCCCAGCATTTT. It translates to CASSMTGVSNQPQHF.

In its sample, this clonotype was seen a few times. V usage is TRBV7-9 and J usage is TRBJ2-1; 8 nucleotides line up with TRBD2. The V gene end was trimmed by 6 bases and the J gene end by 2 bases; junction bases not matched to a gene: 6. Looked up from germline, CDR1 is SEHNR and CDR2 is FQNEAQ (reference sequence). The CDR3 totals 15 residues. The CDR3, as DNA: TGTGCCAGCAGTTTCGGGGGGGCTCCCTACAATGAGCAGTTCTTC. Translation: CASSFGGAPYNEQFF.

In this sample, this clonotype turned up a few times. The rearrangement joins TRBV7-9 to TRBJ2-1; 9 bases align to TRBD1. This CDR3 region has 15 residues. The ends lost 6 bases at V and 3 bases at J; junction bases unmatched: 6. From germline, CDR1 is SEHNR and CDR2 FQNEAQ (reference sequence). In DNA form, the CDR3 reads TGTGCCAGCAGTAATCGGGGACAGGGCTACAATGAGCAGTTCTTC. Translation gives CASSNRGQGYNEQFF.

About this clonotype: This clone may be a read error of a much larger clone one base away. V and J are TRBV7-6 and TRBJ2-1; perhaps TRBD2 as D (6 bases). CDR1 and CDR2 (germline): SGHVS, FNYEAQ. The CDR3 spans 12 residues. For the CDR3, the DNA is TGTGTCAGCACGCGGGATTACAATGAGCAGTTCTTC. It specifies CVSTRDYNEQFF.

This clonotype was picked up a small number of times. The DNA for the CDR3 is TGTGCCAGCAGCGCGGGGACAGAGCAGTACTTC. As protein: CASSAGTEQYF. V usage is TRBV5-4 and J usage is TRBJ2-7, with D perhaps assigned TRBD1 or TRBD2 (6 bases each). Trimming removed 4 bases at V and 7 bases at J, with 9 bases between. The CDR3 covers 11 residues. CDR1 SGHNT and CDR2 YYREEE come from the germline V gene (reference sequence).

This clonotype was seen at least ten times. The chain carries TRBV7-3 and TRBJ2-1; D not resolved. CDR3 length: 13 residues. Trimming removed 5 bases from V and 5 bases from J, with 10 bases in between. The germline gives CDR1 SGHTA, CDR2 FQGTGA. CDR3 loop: CASSPRGDNEQFF. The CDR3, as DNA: TGTGCCAGCAGCCCGCGAGGAGACAATGAGCAGTTCTTC.

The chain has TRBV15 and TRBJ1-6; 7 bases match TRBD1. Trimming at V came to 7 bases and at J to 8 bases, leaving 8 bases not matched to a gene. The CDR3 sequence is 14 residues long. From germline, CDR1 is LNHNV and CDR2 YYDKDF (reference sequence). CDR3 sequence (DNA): TGTGCCACCAACAGCGGGACAGACTATTCACCCCTCCACTTT. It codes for CATNSGTDYSPLHF. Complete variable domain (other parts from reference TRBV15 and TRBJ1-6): DAMVIQNPRYQVTQFGKPVTLSCSQTLNHNVMYWYQQKSSQAPKLLFHYYDKDFNNEADTPDNFQSRRPNTSFCFLDIRSPGLGDTAMYLCATNSGTDYSPLHFGNGTRLTVT.

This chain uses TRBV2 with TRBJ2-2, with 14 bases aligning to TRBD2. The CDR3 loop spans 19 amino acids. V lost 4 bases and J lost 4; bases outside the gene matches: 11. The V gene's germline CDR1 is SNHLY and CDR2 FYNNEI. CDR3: CASSAPLTSGGVGTGELFF. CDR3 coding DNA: TGTGCCAGCAGTGCCCCTTTGACTAGCGGGGGGGTGGGCACCGGGGAGCTGTTTTTT.

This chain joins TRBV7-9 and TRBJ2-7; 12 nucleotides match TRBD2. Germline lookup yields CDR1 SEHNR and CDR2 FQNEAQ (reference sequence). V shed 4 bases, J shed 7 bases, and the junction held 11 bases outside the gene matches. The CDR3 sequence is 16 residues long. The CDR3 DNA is TGTGCCAGCAGCTCCCCTAGCGGGGGGGACCTGAAGGAGCAGTACTTC. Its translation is CASSSPSGGDLKEQYF.

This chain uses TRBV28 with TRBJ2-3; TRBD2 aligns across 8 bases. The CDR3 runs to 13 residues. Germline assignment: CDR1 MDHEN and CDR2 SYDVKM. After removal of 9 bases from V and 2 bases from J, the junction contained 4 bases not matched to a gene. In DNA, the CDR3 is TGTGCCAGTTTAGCGGGGCTCACAGATACGCAGTATTTT. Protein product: CASLAGLTDTQYF.

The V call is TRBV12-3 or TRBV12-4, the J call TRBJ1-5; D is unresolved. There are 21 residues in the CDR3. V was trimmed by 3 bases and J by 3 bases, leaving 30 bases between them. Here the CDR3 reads CASSFILIGRAYKNLNQPQHF. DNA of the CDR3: TGTGCCAGCAGTTTTATTCTCATCGGGAGGGCATACAAGAATCTCAATCAGCCCCAGCATTTT.

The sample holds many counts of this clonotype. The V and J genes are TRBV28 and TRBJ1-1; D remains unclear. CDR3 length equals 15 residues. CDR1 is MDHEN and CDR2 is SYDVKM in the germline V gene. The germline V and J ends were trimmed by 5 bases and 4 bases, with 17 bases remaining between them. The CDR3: CASSGPLFKGTEAFF. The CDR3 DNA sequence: TGTGCCAGCAGTGGGCCGCTGTTTAAGGGCACTGAAGCTTTCTTT.